One sample yielded the 20 T cell receptor beta chains listed below, sequenced in a study of T cell repertoires in cytomegalovirus infection. TCRdb reprocessed the reads with MiXCR, giving one entry per CDR3 protein. The sample includes about 250,000 distinct CDR3 sequences, 6.5% of them seen just once. Source material: PBMCs. Receptors originate from a human donor in good health (CMV status not recorded). Some clones in this sample may be carry-over from other donors' samples.

The V call is TRBV7-9, the J call TRBJ2-7; the D is unclear. Germline assignment: CDR1 SEHNR and CDR2 FQNEAQ (reference sequence). V lost 5 bases, J lost 10 bases, and 18 bases lay in between. The CDR3 totals 13 residues. The CDR3 reads CASSQAASWGQYF. CDR3 nucleotide sequence: TGTGCCAGCAGCCAGGCGGCCTCCTGGGGACAGTACTTC.

This clonotype was recorded many times. The rearrangement joins TRBV6-2 or TRBV6-3 to TRBJ1-3, with unresolved D. Between the trimmed V and J ends, which lost 10 bases and 2 bases, there was a span of 9 bases. The germline CDR1 and CDR2 sequences are MNHEY and SVGEGT. This CDR3 has 12 residues. CDR3 sequence: CATSDPGNTIYF. CDR3 coding DNA: TGTGCCACCTCGGATCCTGGAAACACCATATATTTT.

This clonotype came up many times. V usage is TRBV29-1 and J usage is TRBJ1-1; 8 bases are a match to TRBD1. The CDR3 runs 17 residues. Germline loops: CDR1 SQVTM, CDR2 ANQGSEA. The junction had 10 bases not matched to a gene; V was cut back by 0 bases and J by 1 base. DNA of the CDR3: TGCAGCGTTGAAGATCTAGGAACAGGGGGTGGGAACACTGAAGCTTTCTTT. Its translation is CSVEDLGTGGGNTEAFF.

This clonotype was found many times. The V gene is TRBV27, the J gene TRBJ2-5; D gene ambiguous. The CDR3 is 11 residues long. Deletions cut 6 bases from V and 4 bases from J, with 6 bases between. Germline loops: CDR1 MNHEY, CDR2 SMNVEV (reference sequence). CDR3 protein: CASRVRETQYF. The CDR3 nucleotides read TGTGCCAGCAGGGTCAGAGAGACCCAGTACTTC.

This clonotype came up many times. The rearrangement links TRBV7-2 to TRBJ2-3; weak D call: TRBD2 (5 bases). Trimming took 1 base from V and 3 from J, leaving 11 bases between them. The CDR3 length is 15 residues. CDR1 is SGHTA and CDR2 is FQGNSA in the germline V gene. CDR3 in amino acids: CASSLDLEVTDTQYF. CDR3 DNA sequence: TGTGCCAGCAGCTTAGATCTGGAGGTGACAGATACGCAGTATTTT.

This clonotype was detected many times. This chain uses TRBV12-3 or TRBV12-4 with TRBJ1-4, with 8 bases matching TRBD1. V shed 4 bases and J 12 bases; nucleotides not matched to a gene: 7. This CDR3 has 13 amino acids. The CDR3 DNA follows: TGTGCCAGCAGTTCGGACAGGGAATGGGAACTGTTTTTT. Encoded protein: CASSSDREWELFF.

This clonotype was seen repeatedly, ten times or more. The chain joins TRBV20-1 to TRBJ1-1; TRBD1 might be the D (5 bases). V was pared by 5 bases and J by 4 bases, with 11 bases between. Germline CDR1 reads DFQATT; CDR2 reads SNEGSKA (reference sequence). The CDR3 sequence is 12 residues long. CDR3 amino acids: CSAARQFTEAFF. In DNA, the CDR3 is TGCAGTGCTGCTAGACAGTTCACTGAAGCTTTCTTT.

This clonotype was detected ten times or more. The V and J genes are TRBV20-1 and TRBJ1-1; D is ambiguous. Trimming stripped 3 bases from V and 1 base from J, with 9 bases between. Germline V gene lookup returns CDR1 DFQATT and CDR2 SNEGSKA (reference sequence). This CDR3 contains 13 residues. For the CDR3, the DNA is TGCAGTGCTAGCCCAGCCAGGAACACTGAAGCTTTCTTT. Its translation is CSASPARNTEAFF.

This clonotype was detected ten times or more. This chain connects TRBV7-2 to TRBJ1-1, with a tentative D call TRBD1 (6 bases). V was clipped by 4 bases and J by 7 bases, with 10 bases between them. From germline, CDR1 is SGHTA and CDR2 FQGNSA. The CDR3 has 12 residues. CDR3 residues: CASSWGAGEAFF. The CDR3 DNA reads TGTGCCAGCAGCTGGGGGGCGGGTGAAGCTTTCTTT.

This clonotype was counted ten times or more. J is TRBJ2-7 and V is TRBV20-1; D possibly uses TRBD1 or TRBD2 (5 bases each). The germline gives CDR1 DFQATT, CDR2 SNEGSKA (reference sequence). V was clipped by 5 bases and J by 3 bases, with 11 bases between them. The CDR3 is 12 residues long. The CDR3 bases are TGCAGTGCTGTCCGGGGCGGCTACGAGCAGTACTTC. The encoded protein is CSAVRGGYEQYF.

V usage is TRBV20-1 and J usage is TRBJ2-7, with D tentatively TRBD1 (5 bases). Deletions cut 1 base from V and 6 bases from J, with 10 bases between. Germline V lookup: CDR1 DFQATT, CDR2 SNEGSKA (reference sequence). The CDR3 has 12 residues. CDR3 nucleotide sequence: TGCAGTGCTAGAGGACAGAAGGGCGAGCAGTACTTC. Protein: CSARGQKGEQYF.

The genes are TRBV28 and TRBJ2-2; a weak D match, TRBD2 (5 bases). The CDR3 loop spans 17 amino acids. Per the germline V gene, CDR1 is MDHEN and CDR2 is SYDVKM. Trimming took off 5 bases at V and 5 bases at J, with 21 bases between the two ends. In DNA form, the CDR3 reads TGTGCCAGCAGTGTGCCTCTGGATTTTCGAGGGACCGGGGAGCTGTTTTTT. It encodes CASSVPLDFRGTGELFF.

This clonotype came up many times. The chain uses TRBV7-3 and TRBJ2-1; D is uncertain. CDR3 size: 13 residues. Germline assignment: CDR1 SGHTA and CDR2 FQGTGA. With 4 bases removed from V and 9 bases from J, the gap between germline ends came to 13 bases. The CDR3 reads CASSSLEETEQFF. As DNA, the CDR3 is TGTGCCAGCAGCTCGCTAGAGGAGACTGAGCAGTTCTTC.

This clonotype was picked up many times. This rearrangement joins TRBV7-2 to TRBJ2-5, with 11 bases matching TRBD2. The germline gives CDR1 SGHTA, CDR2 FQGNSA. This CDR3 is built from 18 residues. V lost 1 base and J lost 0; bases outside the gene matches: 7. CDR3 region: CASSLDRLAGGYQETQYF. For the CDR3, the DNA is TGTGCCAGCAGCTTAGATCGGCTAGCGGGGGGCTACCAAGAGACCCAGTACTTC.

This chain links TRBV19 with TRBJ1-2; tentatively, D is TRBD1 (6 bases). The CDR3 sequence is 15 residues long. V gave up 3 bases and J gave up 3 bases, with 14 bases separating them. The germline gives CDR1 LNHDA, CDR2 SQIVND (reference sequence). The CDR3 coding sequence is TGTGCCAGTAGTATCATCAACAGGGACGACTATGGCTACACCTTC. Protein product: CASSIINRDDYGYTF.

The sample holds many counts of this clonotype. The chain joins TRBV20-1 to TRBJ2-1; 11 bases are a match to TRBD2. The CDR3 contains 13 residues. Germline loops: CDR1 DFQATT, CDR2 SNEGSKA (reference sequence). CDR3 in DNA: TGCTTAGCCGGGACTAGCGGTTACAATGAGCAGTTCTTC. Residues: CLAGTSGYNEQFF.

This clonotype occurred many times. The genes are TRBV7-8 and TRBJ2-1; the D is unclear. Germline CDR1 SGHVS, CDR2 FQNEAQ. This CDR3 comprises 15 residues. The germline V and J ends were trimmed by 2 bases and 0 bases, with 8 bases remaining between them. CDR3 coding DNA: TGTGCCAGCAGCTTATTCGTGGTCTCCTACAATGAGCAGTTCTTC. Protein sequence: CASSLFVVSYNEQFF.

Ten or more counts support this clonotype. This chain joins TRBV12-3 or TRBV12-4 and TRBJ1-1, with 10 bases fitting TRBD1. V shed 6 bases, J shed 4 bases, and the junction held 5 bases outside the gene matches. CDR3 size: 14 residues. CDR3 loop: CASRRQGAATEAFF. As DNA, the CDR3 is TGTGCCAGCAGACGACAGGGGGCGGCCACTGAAGCTTTCTTT.

This clonotype has only a few counts. The V gene is TRBV28, the J gene TRBJ1-4, with 10 positions matching TRBD1. This CDR3 has 11 amino acids. Looked up from germline, CDR1 is MDHEN and CDR2 is SYDVKM. Trimming cost V 10 bases and J 14 bases; bases outside gene matches: 7. The CDR3 DNA follows: TGTGCCACCCGACAGGGGGCTATTCTGTTTTTT. This sequence encodes CATRQGAILFF.

This clonotype was seen many times. Compared with germline, one end of the junction differs, possibly owing to a read error. The chain recombines TRBV7-7 with TRBJ2-3; D is unresolved. Germline V gene data show CDR1 as SSHAT and CDR2 as FNYEAQ (reference sequence). There are 14 residues in the CDR3. CDR3 DNA: TGTGCTAGCAGCTTGCGCACCGACACAGATACGCAGTATTTT. Amino acids: CASSLRTDTDTQYF.